These 31 T cell receptor beta chains share one sample of origin, sequenced in a study of cytomegalovirus exposure and HLA in healthy donors. PCR amplification relied on 60 Vbeta primers (plus 13 Jbeta primers). Sequencing was performed with immunoSEQ multiplex PCR; in TCRdb, only in-frame clones are kept and a portion is missing. This repertoire includes 120,000 to 150,000 clones. Sequenced sample: PBMCs. The receptors come from a woman between 50 and 59 years old in good health and CMV-seronegative.

V gene TRBV6-5 combines with J gene TRBJ1-4; D possibly corresponds to TRBD1 (5 bases). Germline V gene data show CDR1 as MNHEY and CDR2 as SVGAGI. This CDR3 has 13 amino acids. Deletions cut 7 bases from V and 6 bases from J, with 12 bases between. The CDR3 loop reads CASNLKGDEKLFF. The CDR3 coding sequence is TGTGCCAGCAACCTGAAAGGGGATGAAAAACTGTTTTTT.

The chain employs TRBV7-9 and TRBJ2-5; D is unresolved. There are 15 residues in the CDR3. Trimming pared 4 bases from V and 2 bases from J, leaving 14 bases between. Germline V gene data show CDR1 as SEHNR and CDR2 as FQNEAQ (reference sequence). Here the CDR3 reads CASSYRRFGQETQYF. The CDR3 DNA is TGTGCCAGCAGCTATAGACGATTCGGGCAAGAGACCCAGTACTTC.

This sequence joins TRBV7-2 and TRBJ2-7; 10 bases map to TRBD2. The length of the CDR3 is 14 residues. Per the germline V gene, CDR1 is SGHTA and CDR2 is FQGNSA. With V trimmed by 3 bases and J by 4 bases, 3 bases remained unmatched. CDR3 in amino acids: CASSFLAGVYEQYF. The CDR3 DNA follows: TGTGCCAGCAGCTTCCTAGCGGGGGTTTACGAGCAGTACTTC. The complete variable domain, with remaining parts taken from reference TRBV7-2 and TRBJ2-7, reads GAGVSQSPSNKVTEKGKDVELRCDPISGHTALYWYRQSLGQGLEFLIYFQGNSAPDKSGLPSDRFSAERTGGSVSTLTIQRTQQEDSAVYLCASSFLAGVYEQYFGPGTRLTVT.

The chain couples TRBV4-2 to TRBJ1-4, with 7 bases lining up with TRBD1. Per germline, CDR1 LGHNA and CDR2 YNFKEQ. Trimming at V came to 1 base and at J to 5 bases, leaving 7 bases not matched to a gene. This CDR3 has 16 amino acids. As DNA, the CDR3 is TGTGCCAGCAGCCAAGGGGACAGAAACTACAATGAAAAACTGTTTTTT. This translates into CASSQGDRNYNEKLFF.

The chain employs TRBV5-1 and TRBJ1-2, with a tentative D call TRBD1 (5 bases). Trimming pared 0 bases from V and 2 bases from J, leaving 11 bases between. This CDR3 comprises 15 residues. Germline V gene data show CDR1 as SGHRS and CDR2 as YFSETQ. The CDR3 DNA follows: TGCGCCAGCAGCTTGGGAGGGGAGGGAAACTATGGCTACACCTTC. Amino acid sequence: CASSLGGEGNYGYTF.

The genes are TRBV7-6 and TRBJ1-6; possibly TRBD1 for D (5 bases). Germline V gives CDR1 SGHVS, CDR2 FNYEAQ. The CDR3 sequence is 16 residues long. Trimming removed 0 bases from V and 6 bases from J, with 12 bases in between. The CDR3 DNA reads TGTGCCAGCAGCTTAGCGAGCCGGGGGGGTAATTCACCCCTCCACTTT. Protein product: CASSLASRGGNSPLHF.

This chain connects TRBV27 to TRBJ2-7, with 7 positions matching TRBD1. V lost 8 bases and J lost 2; bases outside the gene matches: 6. There are 13 residues in the CDR3. CDR1 MNHEY and CDR2 SMNVEV come from the germline V gene (reference sequence). The CDR3 nucleotides read TGTGCCAGCGCCCCGGGACAGACCTACGAGCAGTACTTC. It specifies CASAPGQTYEQYF.

The rearrangement uses TRBV6-5 and TRBJ1-5; D is perhaps TRBD1 (6 bases). Trimming left V 10 bases short and J 3 bases short, with 19 bases between. Germline CDR1 is MNHEY and CDR2 is SVGAGI. The CDR3 length is 15 residues. The CDR3 sequence: CATSVGGGLNQPQHF. CDR3 nucleotides: TGTGCCACCTCGGTTGGGGGGGGCCTCAATCAGCCCCAGCATTTT.

V gene TRBV27 combines with J gene TRBJ2-7, with D perhaps TRBD2 (5 bases). The CDR3 consists of 15 residues. CDR1 is MNHEY, CDR2 SMNVEV, per germline (reference sequence). Trimming removed 2 bases from V and 3 bases from J, with 14 bases in between. CDR3 sequence (DNA): TGTGCCAGCAGTTTAAATAGGCTCGGGGACTACGAGCAGTACTTC. Protein sequence: CASSLNRLGDYEQYF.

V usage is TRBV25-1 and J usage is TRBJ1-6; D gene ambiguous. The CDR3 spans 12 residues. Trimming removed 3 bases at V and 5 bases at J, with 2 bases between. Germline V gene data show CDR1 as MGHDK and CDR2 as SYGVNS. The CDR3 region has the DNA TGTGCCAGCAGTGATAATAATTCACCCCTCCACTTT. The encoded protein is CASSDNNSPLHF.

This chain connects TRBV5-1 to TRBJ2-7; TRBD1 aligns across 8 bases. CDR3 length equals 16 residues. The V gene's germline CDR1 is SGHRS and CDR2 YFSETQ. V shed 2 bases and J 0 bases; nucleotides not matched to a gene: 7. CDR3: CASSLSPGGTSYEQYF. The CDR3 bases are TGCGCCAGCAGCTTAAGCCCAGGGGGCACCTCCTACGAGCAGTACTTC.

The chain employs TRBV7-2 and TRBJ2-7; 8 bases match TRBD2. V lost 4 bases, J lost 3 bases, and 8 bases stayed unmatched. This CDR3 has 15 residues. In germline, CDR1 is SGHTA, CDR2 FQGNSA. DNA for the CDR3: TGTGCCAGCAGCTCTATCAGCGGGAGCATCTACGAGCAGTACTTC. It yields the protein CASSSISGSIYEQYF.

The gene calls are TRBV18 and TRBJ2-1; D is ambiguous. Trimming took off 0 bases at V and 4 bases at J, with 13 bases between the two ends. Germline V gene data show CDR1 as KGHSH and CDR2 as LQKENI. The CDR3 has 16 residues. For the CDR3, the DNA is TGTGCCAGCTCACCACCTACTTCGCCGATATACAATGAGCAGTTCTTC. Protein sequence: CASSPPTSPIYNEQFF.

The rearrangement uses TRBV19 and TRBJ1-5; 9 bases match TRBD1. CDR3 length equals 16 residues. With V trimmed by 4 bases and J by 1 base, 5 bases remained unmatched. Germline V CDR1 and CDR2: LNHDA, SQIVND (reference sequence). This CDR3 reads CASSTPTGGSNQPQHF. In DNA, the CDR3 is TGTGCCAGTAGTACCCCGACAGGGGGGAGCAATCAGCCCCAGCATTTT.

The chain is built from TRBV25-1 and TRBJ2-1, with TRBD1 matching over 10 bases. The CDR3 length is 15 residues. Germline values: CDR1 MGHDK, CDR2 SYGVNS. The trim removed 3 bases at V and 6 bases at J, leaving 5 bases unmatched. The CDR3 here is CASSDPGQGSNEQFF. The CDR3 DNA reads TGTGCCAGCAGTGACCCGGGACAGGGGTCCAATGAGCAGTTCTTC.

V and J are TRBV2 and TRBJ2-7; TRBD2 aligns across 13 bases. The V gene end was trimmed by 6 bases and the J gene end by 0 bases; junction bases not matched to a gene: 11. The CDR3 has 18 amino acids. Germline CDR1 reads SNHLY; CDR2 reads FYNNEI. CDR3 nucleotides: TGTGCCAGCAGCGAGACCGGGACTAGCGGGGTTAACTCCTACGAGCAGTACTTC. Amino acids: CASSETGTSGVNSYEQYF.

The rearrangement uses TRBV27 and TRBJ1-2, with a tentative D call TRBD1 (5 bases). Trimming removed 2 bases from V and 7 bases from J, with 8 bases in between. Germline CDR1 MNHEY, CDR2 SMNVEV (reference sequence). The CDR3 sequence is 12 residues long. CDR3 sequence: CASSLRGGGYTF. In DNA, the CDR3 is TGTGCCAGCAGTTTACGGGGGGGTGGCTACACCTTC.

The chain combines TRBV6-5 with TRBJ1-1; D gene ambiguous. This CDR3 is built from 14 residues. Germline CDR1 MNHEY, CDR2 SVGAGI. V was trimmed by 5 bases and J by 5 bases, leaving 15 bases between them. This CDR3 is CASSERDEQTEAFF. Here the CDR3 DNA reads TGTGCCAGCAGTGAGAGGGATGAACAGACTGAAGCTTTCTTT.

The rearrangement links TRBV18 to TRBJ2-3; D gene uncertain. CDR3 length: 13 residues. Trimming stripped 3 bases from V and 6 bases from J, with 10 bases between. Germline V CDR1 and CDR2: KGHSH, LQKENI. The CDR3 region is CASSPRASDTQYF. The CDR3, as DNA: TGTGCCAGCTCACCGCGAGCTAGTGATACGCAGTATTTT.

The CDR3 DNA sequence: TGTGCCAGCAGCCCCGCCGGGGAGTACACTGAAGCTTTCTTT. As protein: CASSPAGEYTEAFF. This chain uses TRBV4-2 with TRBJ1-1, with unresolved D. CDR3 length: 14 residues. V was trimmed by 4 bases and J by 3 bases, leaving 12 bases between them. Germline lookup yields CDR1 LGHNA and CDR2 YNFKEQ.

V and J are TRBV7-2 and TRBJ2-7; a weak D match, TRBD1 (6 bases). The germline V gene encodes CDR1 SGHTA and CDR2 FQGNSA. CDR3 length: 11 amino acids. V was pared by 4 bases and J by 5 bases, with 6 bases between. This CDR3 reads CASSWGHEQYF. CDR3 nucleotides: TGTGCCAGCAGCTGGGGGCACGAGCAGTACTTC. Complete variable domain (other parts from reference TRBV7-2 and TRBJ2-7): GAGVSQSPSNKVTEKGKDVELRCDPISGHTALYWYRQSLGQGLEFLIYFQGNSAPDKSGLPSDRFSAERTGGSVSTLTIQRTQQEDSAVYLCASSWGHEQYFGPGTRLTVT.

To note about this clone: The junction differs from germline at one of its ends, possibly a read error. The same CDR3 can be traced to other DNA sequences in this sample. The chain has TRBV6-1 and TRBJ2-7; 7 bases align to TRBD1. CDR1 MNHNS and CDR2 SASEGT come from the germline V gene. The CDR3 loop spans 15 amino acids. The CDR3 protein is CASSGRDRGGYEQYF. The CDR3 DNA is TGCGCCAGCAGTGGCCGGGACAGAGGTGGGTACGAGCAGTACTTC.

This rearrangement joins TRBV15 to TRBJ2-2; tentative D call: TRBD1 (6 bases). Germline V lookup: CDR1 LNHNV, CDR2 YYDKDF (reference sequence). CDR3 length equals 15 residues. Trimming took 0 bases from V and 6 from J, leaving 11 bases between them. For the CDR3, the DNA is TGTGCCACCAGCAGAGACAGGGGAGTCGCCGGGGAGCTGTTTTTT. Its protein is CATSRDRGVAGELFF. The whole variable domain, filled in from reference TRBV15 and TRBJ2-2, reads DAMVIQNPRYQVTQFGKPVTLSCSQTLNHNVMYWYQQKSSQAPKLLFHYYDKDFNNEADTPDNFQSRRPNTSFCFLDIRSPGLGDTAMYLCATSRDRGVAGELFFGEGSRLTVL.

This chain connects TRBV19 to TRBJ2-4, with TRBD2 identical over 8 bases. V trimming: 2 bases; J trimming: 1 base; junction bases outside the gene matches: 22. Germline assignment: CDR1 LNHDA and CDR2 SQIVND (reference sequence). The CDR3 has 22 residues. The DNA for the CDR3 is TGTGCCAGTAGTATATACTCGGCGGGAGGCCATTTGCAACTGGTGGCCAAAAACATTCAGTACTTC. Translating gives CASSIYSAGGHLQLVAKNIQYF.

The chain links TRBV19 to TRBJ2-3; D might be TRBD2 (6 bases). The V and J ends lost 4 bases and 1 base respectively, with 12 bases between them. Germline V CDR1 and CDR2: LNHDA, SQIVND (reference sequence). The CDR3 contains 15 residues. The CDR3 loop is CASSTTSWCTDTQYF. The CDR3 nucleotides are TGTGCCAGTAGTACGACTAGTTGGTGCACAGATACGCAGTATTTT.

This chain's CDR3 is CAGQTGFAVGTEAFF. DNA of the CDR3: TGTGCCGGCCAGACAGGGTTTGCTGTCGGCACTGAAGCTTTCTTT. The gene calls are TRBV2 and TRBJ1-1, with 7 bases that match TRBD1. CDR1 and CDR2 (germline): SNHLY, FYNNEI. With V trimmed by 11 bases and J by 4 bases, 16 bases remained unmatched. The CDR3 runs to 15 residues.

J is TRBJ2-7 and V is TRBV13, with 9 bases identical to TRBD2. The V gene end was trimmed by 2 bases and the J gene end by 4 bases; junction bases not matched to a gene: 6. The CDR3 has 15 amino acids. Germline V gene sequence: CDR1 PRHDT, CDR2 FYEKMQ (reference sequence). DNA for the CDR3: TGTGCCAGCAGCTTACGCGGCGGGGGGGAGTACGAGCAGTACTTC. Translation: CASSLRGGGEYEQYF. Together with reference TRBV13 and TRBJ2-7, the CDR3 gives the full variable domain: AAGVIQSPRHLIKEKRETATLKCYPIPRHDTVYWYQQGPGQDPQFLISFYEKMQSDKGSIPDRFSAQQFSDYHSELNMSSLELGDSALYFCASSLRGGGEYEQYFGPGTRLTVT.

V gene TRBV7-2 combines with J gene TRBJ1-1; D remains unclear. This CDR3 comprises 16 residues. V was shortened by 3 bases and J by 1 base, with 15 bases between the two germline ends. The germline gives CDR1 SGHTA, CDR2 FQGNSA. The CDR3 DNA is TGTGCCAGCAGCTTCATCAGGCTAAGTCAGAACACTGAAGCTTTCTTT. Protein sequence: CASSFIRLSQNTEAFF. Full variable domain (outside the CDR3, taken from reference TRBV7-2 and TRBJ1-1): GAGVSQSPSNKVTEKGKDVELRCDPISGHTALYWYRQSLGQGLEFLIYFQGNSAPDKSGLPSDRFSAERTGGSVSTLTIQRTQQEDSAVYLCASSFIRLSQNTEAFFGQGTRLTVV.

The CDR3 region is CASSFRDRGLDEQYF. Here the CDR3 DNA reads TGTGCCAGCAGCTTCCGGGACAGGGGTTTGGACGAGCAGTACTTC. V usage is TRBV27 and J usage is TRBJ2-7; TRBD1 matches 10 bases. V lost 6 bases to trimming and J lost 5 bases; unmatched junction nucleotides: 10. Germline V gene sequence: CDR1 MNHEY, CDR2 SMNVEV (reference sequence). This CDR3 comprises 15 residues.

This rearrangement joins TRBV28 to TRBJ2-1, with TRBD2 identical over 10 bases. The CDR3 length is 15 residues. The junction had 7 bases not matched to a gene; V was cut back by 6 bases and J by 5 bases. Germline V gene sequence: CDR1 MDHEN, CDR2 SYDVKM. This CDR3 reads CASSPRTSGNNEQFF. The CDR3 coding sequence is TGTGCCAGCAGCCCGAGGACTAGCGGCAACAATGAGCAGTTCTTC.

The chain recombines TRBV28 with TRBJ1-5; TRBD1 aligns across 9 bases. The CDR3 has 15 residues. Germline V gives CDR1 MDHEN, CDR2 SYDVKM. V gave up 10 bases and J gave up 2 bases; unmatched junction bases: 9. In nucleotides, the CDR3 is TGTGCCACTTTTGAGAGGACAGGGGGCAATCAGCCCCAGCATTTT. Amino acid sequence: CATFERTGGNQPQHF.